These T cell receptor beta chains were read from a single sample in a study of cytomegalovirus exposure and HLA in healthy donors. The table came from immunoSEQ multiplex PCR; TCRdb's copy has only in-frame clones and leaves some out. The sample lists some 92,000 clones; approximately 80% were seen once. The sample consisted of PBMCs. The receptors originated from a man younger than 40 in good health and CMV-seronegative. The CDR3 runs from the conserved cysteine through the conserved F or W.

CDR3	V	J
CASSEAPEQPQHF	TRBV6-1	TRBJ1-5
CASSEVGDKLFF	TRBV6-1	TRBJ1-4
CASSSLGRWGDGYTF	TRBV11-2	TRBJ1-2
CASSDSGDRGPQYF	TRBV6-4	TRBJ2-3
CASSTQGYGSEAFF	TRBV19	TRBJ1-1
CASSPQGESTDTQYF	TRBV6-4	TRBJ2-3
CASSPTPWGDGYTF	TRBV27	TRBJ1-2
CASSEGTGERQPQHF	TRBV9	TRBJ1-5
CAWSKDTTEAFF	TRBV30	TRBJ1-1
CASSAQGTANEKLFF	TRBV9	TRBJ1-4
CASSIAGGGNYNSPLHF	TRBV19	TRBJ1-6
CASTLQQGSEQYF	TRBV2	-
CSVEDLNRGGSEQYF	TRBV29-1	TRBJ2-7
CASTDRVRGEKLFF	TRBV18	TRBJ1-4
CASSLPGQGRETQYF	TRBV18	TRBJ2-5
CSVDWKGRGSYGYTF	TRBV29-1	TRBJ1-2
CSVRVGGSTDTQYF	TRBV29-1	TRBJ2-3
CASSEARLLREQYF	TRBV6-1	TRBJ2-7
CASSQEVGVAGGPPFNEQFF	TRBV4-2	TRBJ2-1
CASSAGGSNQPQHF	TRBV5-1	TRBJ1-5
CASRDRVNTEAFF	TRBV11-3	TRBJ1-1
CASSVGGWGQGSFSSRTEQFF	TRBV5-1	TRBJ2-1
CASSDRVVRETQYF	TRBV2	TRBJ2-5
CAIRLSDRESDEQYF	TRBV10-3	TRBJ2-7
CASGLAGLYGYTF	TRBV12-5	TRBJ1-2
CASSREGVEAFF	TRBV5-1	TRBJ1-1
CASSLRTANTEAFF	TRBV5-1	TRBJ1-1
CASSDHRGTLKEKLFF	TRBV6-1	TRBJ1-4
CASSPGQGASTDTQYF	TRBV5-1	TRBJ2-3
CAGGGMRQGVSGANVLTF	TRBV19	TRBJ2-6
CASSLTSGGSYNEQFF	TRBV5-1	TRBJ2-1
CLVGGGNTEAFF	TRBV29-1	TRBJ1-1
CASSRGQMNTEAFF	TRBV9	TRBJ1-1
CASRVPGRDTEAFF	TRBV7-9	TRBJ1-1
CAWRSRDRGGGYGYTF	TRBV30	TRBJ1-2
CATGEGRGRGSHEQFF	TRBV27	TRBJ2-1
CASTRTGLENTIYF	TRBV6-1	TRBJ1-3
CASSLRQGLIQPQHF	TRBV6-5	TRBJ1-5
CASIDPTDTQYF	TRBV2	TRBJ2-3
CSAGQPLETQYF	TRBV29-1	TRBJ2-5
CASSVGEGESYGYTF	TRBV9	TRBJ1-2
CASSHSPRTGGDGYTF	TRBV4-1	TRBJ1-2
CASSLKSRGTEAFF	TRBV7-3	TRBJ1-1
CASSPHFTDTQYF	TRBV9	TRBJ2-3
CASSLGQGGDGYTF	TRBV5-1	TRBJ1-2
CASSPRGRQPQHF	TRBV7-3	TRBJ1-5
CASSLGASGGAVPYNEQFF	TRBV11-2	TRBJ2-1
CASSGGWNSNTDTQYF	TRBV19	TRBJ2-3
CASSLEEGAFYTGELFF	TRBV5-1	TRBJ2-2
CASSYSTDRVQGYTF	TRBV6-5	TRBJ1-2
CASSEWGGRESNTEAFF	TRBV25-1	TRBJ1-1
CASSNVGATDGYTF	TRBV5-1	TRBJ1-2
CASSPYRGPSEQYF	TRBV27	TRBJ2-7